The 12 T cell receptor beta chains presented below share a single source sample, sequenced in a study of blood T cell repertoires in COVID-19. Libraries were prepared by immunoSEQ multiplex PCR; TCRdb keeps only in-frame clonotypes and omits some of them. The sample lists roughly 160,000 clones; about nine tenths were seen once. The sample comprised peripheral blood. Source of these receptors: a man between 60 and 75 years old with acute or convalescent COVID-19.

The table lists this clone with a count of one. The chain has TRBV5-6 and TRBJ1-3; D is unclear. This CDR3 spans 16 amino acids. Per the germline V gene, CDR1 is SGHDT and CDR2 is YYEEEE. Trimming took off 1 base at V and 0 bases at J, with 11 bases between the two ends. The CDR3 nucleotides read TGTGCCAGCAGCTTGAGGCAGACTAGCTCTGGAAACACCATATATTTT. Residues: CASSLRQTSSGNTIYF.

The chain links TRBV2 to TRBJ2-1, with a possible D match to TRBD1 (6 bases). The CDR3 runs 16 residues. Germline CDR1 and CDR2: SNHLY and FYNNEI. Trimming stripped 1 base from V and 1 base from J, with 11 bases between. For the CDR3, the DNA is TGTGCCAGCAGTGAAGGACAGGTCCCTTCCTACAATGAGCAGTTCTTC. It yields the protein CASSEGQVPSYNEQFF.

In its sample, this clone was seen once. The rearrangement joins TRBV9 to TRBJ2-1, with a possible D match to TRBD1 (6 bases). Deletions cut 3 bases from V and 2 bases from J, with 12 bases between. The germline gives CDR1 SGDLS, CDR2 YYNGEE. This CDR3 comprises 15 residues. The CDR3 coding sequence is TGTGCCAGCAGCGGTGGGACACAAACCTACAATGAGCAGTTCTTC. Its translation is CASSGGTQTYNEQFF. Full variable domain (rest looked up from reference TRBV9 and TRBJ2-1): DSGVTQTPKHLITATGQRVTLRCSPRSGDLSVYWYQQSLDQGLQFLIQYYNGEERAKGNILERFSAQQFPDLHSELNLSSLELGDSALYFCASSGGTQTYNEQFFGPGTRLTVL.

The chain has TRBV6-5 and TRBJ1-1; 8 bases align to TRBD1. CDR3 length equals 13 residues. V shed 8 bases and J 1 base; nucleotides not matched to a gene: 3. The germline V gene encodes CDR1 MNHEY and CDR2 SVGAGI. The CDR3 nucleotides read TGTGCCAGCCGCACAGGGGGGAACACTGAAGCTTTCTTT. Its translation is CASRTGGNTEAFF.

This clone was detected once. The chain employs TRBV3-1 (or the pseudogene TRBV3-2) and TRBJ1-1, with a weak D call TRBD1 (6 bases). The V gene lost 2 bases and the J gene lost 0 bases, with 10 bases spanning the gap. The CDR3 covers 15 residues. Germline V gene sequence: CDR1 LGHDT, CDR2 YNNKEL (reference sequence). The CDR3 here is CASSQKGQMNTEAFF. CDR3 nucleotide sequence: TGTGCCAGCAGCCAAAAAGGACAGATGAACACTGAAGCTTTCTTT.

The chain combines TRBV6-2 or TRBV6-3 with TRBJ2-1; TRBD2 agrees at 9 bases. With V trimmed by 0 bases and J by 4 bases, 7 bases remained unmatched. Germline V gene data show CDR1 as MNHEY and CDR2 as SVGEGT. The CDR3 contains 17 residues. Written as DNA, the CDR3 is TGTGCCAGCAGTTACTCGACGCCTAGCGGGGATTACAATGAGCAGTTCTTC. This gives the protein CASSYSTPSGDYNEQFF.

The count of this clone is one. This chain links TRBV9 with TRBJ2-2, with D maybe TRBD2 (6 bases). CDR1 and CDR2 (germline): SGDLS, YYNGEE. The CDR3 has 13 amino acids. V was trimmed by 4 bases and J by 10 bases, leaving 14 bases between them. CDR3 region: CASSPPRRAELFF. The CDR3, as DNA: TGTGCCAGCAGCCCACCAAGGAGGGCGGAGCTGTTTTTT.

This clone occurred a few times. This sequence joins TRBV11-3 and TRBJ2-1; D is ambiguous. CDR3 length: 15 residues. Trimming left V 5 bases short and J 0 bases short, with 11 bases between. The germline V gene has CDR1 SGHNT and CDR2 YENEEA. The CDR3 DNA is TGTGCCAGCAGCCCCGGAGTTAGCTCCTACAATGAGCAGTTCTTC. Translating gives CASSPGVSSYNEQFF.

The chain recombines TRBV7-9 with TRBJ2-2; D may be TRBD1 (6 bases). V lost 4 bases, J lost 1 base, and 13 bases lay in between. CDR3 length equals 16 residues. Germline values: CDR1 SEHNR, CDR2 FQNEAQ (reference sequence). In nucleotides, the CDR3 is TGTGCCAGCAGCTCCAGTCAGGGGTGGAACACCGGGGAGCTGTTTTTT. Protein product: CASSSSQGWNTGELFF.

In the case of this clone: Other nucleotide sequences in the sample specify the same CDR3. This chain uses TRBV7-8 with TRBJ1-2; no reliable D call. The germline V gene has CDR1 SGHVS and CDR2 FQNEAQ. The germline V and J ends were trimmed by 3 bases and 6 bases, with 8 bases remaining between them. The CDR3 has 12 residues. This chain's CDR3 is CASSFGLDGYTF. CDR3 sequence (DNA): TGTGCCAGCAGCTTTGGACTGGATGGCTACACCTTC.

The chain links TRBV24-1 to TRBJ1-2, with D maybe TRBD1 (6 bases). The CDR3 length is 14 residues. V lost 4 bases and J 2 bases, leaving 10 bases between the germline ends. Germline V gene sequence: CDR1 KGHDR, CDR2 SFDVKD. CDR3 nucleotide sequence: TGTGCCACCAGTGACCCCACAGGGAACTATGGCTACACCTTC. It specifies CATSDPTGNYGYTF.

The V and J genes are TRBV6-1 and TRBJ1-2; 9 positions agree with TRBD1. This CDR3 comprises 15 residues. Germline V gene data show CDR1 as MNHNS and CDR2 as SASEGT. Losses at the gene ends were 2 bases for V and 4 bases for J; bases not matched to a gene: 5. The CDR3: CASSETGQGAYGYTF. CDR3 in DNA: TGTGCCAGCAGTGAAACGGGACAGGGAGCCTATGGCTACACCTTC.